The 13 T cell receptor beta chains given below trace back to one sample, sequenced in a study of beta chain features in type 1 diabetes. Notes on the study in general: Shorter TCRB CDR3s, moderately but significantly so, were found in Type 1 diabetes patients in all four CD4+ subsets.

All of the isolated RNA was reverse transcribed, so expressed TCRB transcripts were sequenced. The repertoire was sequenced with immunoSEQ multiplex PCR; TCRdb's copy has only in-frame clones and lacks some. The sample comprises hundreds of thousands of clones, around 9% of which are singletons, and about 1% rests with the top ten. Their specific antigens are unknown. The sequenced sample was central memory CD4+ T cells from blood. These receptors originate from a man aged 25 to 40 with type 1 diabetes.

The gene calls are TRBV7-2 and TRBJ2-3; D is uncertain. Between the trimmed V and J ends, which lost 4 bases and 1 base, there was a span of 9 bases. The CDR3 runs to 14 residues. CDR1 and CDR2 from the germline V gene are SGHTA and FQGNSA. The CDR3 nucleotides are TGTGCCAGCAGCTCCTACGAGCGCACAGATACGCAGTATTTT. Encoded protein: CASSSYERTDTQYF.

This sequence joins TRBV7-2 and TRBJ2-4, with D possibly TRBD1 on 6 matching bases. This CDR3 is built from 13 residues. CDR1 and CDR2 from the germline V gene are SGHTA and FQGNSA. V lost 5 bases and J 6 bases, leaving 11 bases between the germline ends. The CDR3 sequence: CASSDNRVNIQYF. CDR3 coding DNA: TGTGCCAGCAGCGATAACAGGGTAAACATTCAGTACTTC.

This clone was seen just once. The CDR3 protein is CASSLASRGSTDTQYF. CDR3 DNA: TGCGCCAGCAGCTTGGCTAGTCGGGGCAGCACAGATACGCAGTATTTT. The V and J genes are TRBV5-1 and TRBJ2-3; D tentatively fits TRBD1 or TRBD2 (5 bases each). The CDR3 has 16 amino acids. CDR1 is SGHRS, CDR2 YFSETQ, per germline. The V gene lost 0 bases and the J gene lost 0 bases, with 11 bases spanning the gap.

In this sample, this clone turned up a few times. The gene calls are TRBV2 and TRBJ1-6; 7 bases line up with TRBD1. CDR1 is SNHLY and CDR2 is FYNNEI in the germline V gene. Trimming at V came to 7 bases and at J to 9 bases, leaving 9 bases not matched to a gene. The CDR3 is 14 residues long. The CDR3 DNA reads as TGTGCCAGCACCGGGACAGTTGCCTCTTCACCCCTCCACTTT. Translation: CASTGTVASSPLHF.

This clone was detected only a few times. J is TRBJ1-1 and V is TRBV6-5, with D uncertain. The CDR3 contains 13 residues. Germline-derived CDR1 and CDR2 are MNHEY and SVGAGI. Trimming took off 2 bases at V and 7 bases at J, with 11 bases between the two ends. CDR3 loop: CASSYGPYYEAFF. The CDR3 DNA follows: TGTGCCAGCAGTTACGGCCCGTATTATGAAGCTTTCTTT.

This clone was seen a few times. This chain uses TRBV18 with TRBJ1-1; D is unresolved. V lost 3 bases and J 1 base, leaving 9 bases between the germline ends. Germline assignment: CDR1 KGHSH and CDR2 LQKENI. The CDR3 extends over 14 amino acids. The CDR3 here is CASSPSGGNTEAFF. The CDR3 DNA reads TGTGCCAGCTCACCCTCGGGTGGGAACACTGAAGCTTTCTTT.

The rearrangement links TRBV28 to TRBJ1-2; TRBD1 might be the D (6 bases). The length of the CDR3 is 16 residues. Trimming pared 7 bases from V and 7 bases from J, leaving 25 bases between. Germline V CDR1 and CDR2: MDHEN, SYDVKM. The CDR3 DNA reads as TGTGCCAGCACCCCTAGGGGGAGGACGCCAGGACGTGGCTACACCTTC. As protein: CASTPRGRTPGRGYTF.

This clone was found a few times. V and J are TRBV5-8 and TRBJ2-1; D is perhaps TRBD1 or TRBD2 (5 bases each). Germline assignment: CDR1 SGHTS and CDR2 YDEGEE. Trimming cost V 3 bases and J 8 bases, with 24 bases left between them. The CDR3 has 17 amino acids. The CDR3 loop is CASSSLGLALGVDEQFF. As DNA, the CDR3 is TGTGCCAGCAGCTCCTTAGGTCTAGCCCTAGGGGTGGATGAGCAGTTCTTC.

There are a few counts of this clone. The chain's CDR3 is CGHNGGRQETQYF. In DNA form, the CDR3 reads TGCGGGCACAATGGGGGGCGGCAAGAGACCCAGTACTTC. J is TRBJ2-5 and V is TRBV29-1; D assignment may be TRBD1 or TRBD2 (6 bases each). This CDR3 contains 13 residues. Germline CDR1 is SQVTM and CDR2 is ANQGSEA.

This clone was seen a few times. The gene calls are TRBV25-1 and TRBJ1-1; D possibly corresponds to TRBD1 (6 bases). The V gene lost 7 bases and the J gene lost 0 bases, with 15 bases spanning the gap. The V gene's germline CDR1 is MGHDK and CDR2 SYGVNS. The length of the CDR3 is 15 residues. CDR3 in DNA: TGTGCCAGCACCATGCTAGGGGGAATGAACACTGAAGCTTTCTTT. Protein sequence: CASTMLGGMNTEAFF.

This clone came up a few times. This chain connects TRBV5-1 to TRBJ2-7, with D possibly being TRBD2 (5 bases). Trimming left V 4 bases short and J 2 bases short, with 13 bases between. The germline V gene has CDR1 SGHRS and CDR2 YFSETQ. The CDR3 contains 14 residues. As DNA, the CDR3 is TGCGCCAGCAGCGTGGTTGGAGGTCCCTACGAGCAGTACTTC. Translating it yields CASSVVGGPYEQYF. Combining the CDR3 with reference TRBV5-1 and TRBJ2-7 gives the whole variable domain KAGVTQTPRYLIKTRGQQVTLSCSPISGHRSVSWYQQTPGQGLQFLFEYFSETQRNKGNFPGRFSGRQFSNSRSEMNVSTLELGDSALYLCASSVVGGPYEQYFGPGTRLTVT.

The gene calls are TRBV14 and TRBJ2-7; possible D gene TRBD1, 6 bases. V lost 1 base and J 6 bases, leaving 10 bases between the germline ends. The length of the CDR3 is 13 residues. CDR1 and CDR2 (germline): SGHDN, FVKESK. CDR3 in DNA: TGTGCCAGCAGCCAAGTTGTAGGGGGCGAGCAGTACTTC. Its protein product is CASSQVVGGEQYF.

Only a few counts were recorded for this clone. This chain uses TRBV2 with TRBJ2-3, with D possibly being TRBD1 (5 bases). This CDR3 contains 15 residues. V lost 6 bases and J 6 bases, leaving 19 bases between the germline ends. Looked up from germline, CDR1 is SNHLY and CDR2 is FYNNEI. The CDR3 loop is CASSDRQGWADTQYF. The CDR3 region has the DNA TGTGCCAGCAGCGATCGGCAGGGTTGGGCGGATACGCAGTATTTT.